One and the same sample provided the 8 T cell receptor beta chains below, sequenced in a study of patients and donors after allogeneic stem cell transplantation. TCRdb used MiXCR to reprocess the RT-PCR reads, holding one entry per CDR3 protein. Of roughly 200,000 distinct CDR3 sequences detected, about 38% appear once; the ten largest clones hold around a tenth. The sequenced sample consisted of blood, either unsorted or a sorted T cell fraction (not recorded which). These TCRs come from a human donor who was either an allogeneic HSCT recipient or a stem cell or donor lymphocyte infusion donor (not recorded which). It is not recorded whose cells these are; they may come from a transplant donor.

This clonotype was counted between two and nine times. V usage is TRBV7-3 and J usage is TRBJ1-1; no reliable D call. V lost 4 bases, J lost 7 bases, and 16 bases lay in between. Germline V CDR1 and CDR2: SGHTA, FQGTGA. The CDR3 is 14 residues long. CDR3 loop: CASSSHPASLEAFF. CDR3 nucleotide sequence: TGTGCCAGCAGCTCCCACCCGGCTTCGCTTGAAGCTTTCTTT.

The genes are TRBV28 and TRBJ1-1; D remains ambiguous. V was pared by 7 bases and J by 6 bases, with 12 bases between. CDR3 length: 12 amino acids. Germline V gene data show CDR1 as MDHEN and CDR2 as SYDVKM. The CDR3 reads CASNPDGAEAFF. The CDR3 DNA is TGTGCCAGCAATCCGGATGGGGCTGAAGCTTTCTTT.

V usage is TRBV15 and J usage is TRBJ1-1, with TRBD1 as a possible D gene (5 bases). The CDR3 sequence is 13 residues long. The ends were cut back, 3 bases at V and 3 bases at J, with 8 bases in the middle. Germline V gene lookup returns CDR1 LNHNV and CDR2 YYDKDF (reference sequence). The CDR3: CATSRKGDTEAFF. As DNA, the CDR3 is TGTGCCACCAGCAGGAAAGGGGACACTGAAGCTTTCTTT.

The table lists this clonotype with a few counts. V and J are TRBV5-1 and TRBJ1-1; 11 bases agree with TRBD1. V was pared by 0 bases and J by 10 bases, with 5 bases of the junction left unmatched. The CDR3 is 14 amino acids. In germline, CDR1 is SGHRS, CDR2 YFSETQ. CDR3 coding DNA: TGCGCCAGCAGCTTGGCTCCCGGGACAGGGGGAGCTTTCTTT. Residues: CASSLAPGTGGAFF.

J is TRBJ1-1 and V is TRBV28; 7 bases fit TRBD1. Germline V lookup: CDR1 MDHEN, CDR2 SYDVKM. V lost 6 bases, J lost 3 bases, and 19 bases stayed unmatched. The CDR3 runs 18 residues. CDR3 nucleotide sequence: TGTGCCAGCAGAAACCCACGGACAGGTAGGGGGGATGACACTGAAGCTTTCTTT. Amino acid sequence: CASRNPRTGRGDDTEAFF.

This clonotype came up a few times. The chain recombines TRBV6-2 or TRBV6-3 with TRBJ1-1; TRBD1 is a possible D gene (6 bases). CDR3 length: 15 residues. Germline loops: CDR1 MNHEY, CDR2 SVGEGT. Trimming left V 0 bases short and J 11 bases short, with 19 bases between. The CDR3 protein is CASSYSTATGMEAFF. The CDR3 DNA follows: TGTGCCAGCAGTTACTCGACGGCTACAGGGATGGAGGCTTTCTTT.

A few counts support this clonotype. The chain recombines TRBV5-4 with TRBJ1-1, with TRBD1 identical over 7 bases. Germline CDR1 and CDR2: SGHNT and YYREEE (reference sequence). The CDR3 is 13 residues long. V dropped 3 bases and J dropped 6; count of bases not matched to a gene: 5. CDR3 sequence reads: CASSSDRRAEAFF. The CDR3 nucleotides read TGTGCCAGCAGCTCGGACAGGCGGGCTGAAGCTTTCTTT.

The sample holds a few counts of this clonotype. The V gene is TRBV29-1, the J gene TRBJ2-5, with D unclear. CDR1 SQVTM and CDR2 ANQGSEA come from the germline V gene. The V end lost 0 bases, the J end lost 7 bases, and 12 bases lay between the germline ends. CDR3 length equals 13 residues. CDR3 in DNA: TGCAGCGTTGAAGAGGTTTTGCGAGGGACCCAGTACTTC. It codes for CSVEEVLRGTQYF.